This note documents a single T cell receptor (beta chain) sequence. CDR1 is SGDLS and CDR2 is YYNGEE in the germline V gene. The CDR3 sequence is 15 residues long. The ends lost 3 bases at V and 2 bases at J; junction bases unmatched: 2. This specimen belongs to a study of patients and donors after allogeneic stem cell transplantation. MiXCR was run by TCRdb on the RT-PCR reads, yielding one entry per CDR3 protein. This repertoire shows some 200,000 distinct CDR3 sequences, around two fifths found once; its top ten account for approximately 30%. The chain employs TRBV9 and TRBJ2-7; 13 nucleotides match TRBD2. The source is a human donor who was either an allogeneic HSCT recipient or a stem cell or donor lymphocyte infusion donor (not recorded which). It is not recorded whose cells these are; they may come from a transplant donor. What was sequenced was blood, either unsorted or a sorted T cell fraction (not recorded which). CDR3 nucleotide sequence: TGTGCCAGCAGCGCGGGACTAGCGGGAACCTACGAGCAGTACTTC. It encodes CASSAGLAGTYEQYF.